This entry is about one TCR beta chain. This entry comes from a study of technical replicates of blood from several donors. The method was immunoSEQ multiplex PCR; TCRdb's version includes in-frame clones alone and lacks a portion of them. The repertoire holds some 73,000 clones, 85% to 95% seen once, with 4.5% to 5% in the top ten. V was clipped by 5 bases and J by 6 bases; unmatched bases: 7. Germline CDR1 MNHEY, CDR2 SVGAGI. There are 15 residues in the CDR3. This rearrangement joins TRBV6-5 to TRBJ2-1, with 10 positions matching TRBD2. The clonotype originates from a human donor in good health. Some clones in this sample may be carry-over from other donors' samples. Sequenced: PBMCs. The CDR3 bases are TGTGCCAGCAGTCGCTCTAGCGGGAGTGGCAATGAGCAGTTCTTC. Translating gives CASSRSSGSGNEQFF.